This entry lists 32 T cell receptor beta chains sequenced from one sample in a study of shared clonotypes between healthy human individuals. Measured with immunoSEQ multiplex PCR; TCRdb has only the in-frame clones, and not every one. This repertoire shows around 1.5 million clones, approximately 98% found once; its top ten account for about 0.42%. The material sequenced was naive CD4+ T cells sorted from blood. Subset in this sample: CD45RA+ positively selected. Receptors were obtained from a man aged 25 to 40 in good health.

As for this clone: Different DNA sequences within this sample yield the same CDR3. The CDR3 spells CASSLGRAAEAFF. The DNA for the CDR3 is TGCGCCAGCAGCCTAGGCAGGGCCGCTGAAGCTTTCTTT. This rearrangement joins TRBV5-1 to TRBJ1-1, with D tentatively TRBD1 (5 bases). Germline V gene sequence: CDR1 SGHRS, CDR2 YFSETQ. The germline V and J ends were trimmed by 4 bases and 6 bases, with 13 bases remaining between them. CDR3 length equals 13 residues.

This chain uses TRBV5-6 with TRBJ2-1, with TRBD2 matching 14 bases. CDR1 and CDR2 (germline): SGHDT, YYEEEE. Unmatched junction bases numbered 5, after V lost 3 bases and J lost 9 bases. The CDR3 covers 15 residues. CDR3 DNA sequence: TGTGCCAGCAGCTGGGGACTAGCGGGAGTCTTTGAGCAGTTCTTC. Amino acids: CASSWGLAGVFEQFF.

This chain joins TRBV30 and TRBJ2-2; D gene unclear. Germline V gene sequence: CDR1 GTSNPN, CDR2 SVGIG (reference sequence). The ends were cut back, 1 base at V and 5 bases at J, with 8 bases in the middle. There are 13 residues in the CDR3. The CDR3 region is CAWSGRRTGELFF. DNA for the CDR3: TGTGCCTGGAGTGGGCGCCGGACCGGGGAGCTGTTTTTT.

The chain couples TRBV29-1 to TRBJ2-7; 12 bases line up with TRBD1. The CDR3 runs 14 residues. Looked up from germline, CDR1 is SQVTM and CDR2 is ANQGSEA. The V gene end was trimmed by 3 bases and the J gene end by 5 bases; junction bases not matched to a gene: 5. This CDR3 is CSVDPGTGGHEQYF. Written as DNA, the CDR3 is TGCAGCGTTGATCCTGGGACAGGGGGCCACGAGCAGTACTTC.

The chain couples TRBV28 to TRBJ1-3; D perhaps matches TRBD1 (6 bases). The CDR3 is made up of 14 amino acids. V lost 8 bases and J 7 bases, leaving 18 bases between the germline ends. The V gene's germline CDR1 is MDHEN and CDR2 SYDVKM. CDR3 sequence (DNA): TGTGCCAGCGGCCTAGGGGGTCTCCGGAACACCATATATTTT. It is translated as CASGLGGLRNTIYF.

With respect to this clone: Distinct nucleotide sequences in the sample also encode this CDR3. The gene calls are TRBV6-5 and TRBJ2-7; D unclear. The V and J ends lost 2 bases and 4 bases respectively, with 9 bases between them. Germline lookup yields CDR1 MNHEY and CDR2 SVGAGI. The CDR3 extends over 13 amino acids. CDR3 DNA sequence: TGTGCCAGCAGTTACCCCGGTGGGTACGAGCAGTACTTC. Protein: CASSYPGGYEQYF.

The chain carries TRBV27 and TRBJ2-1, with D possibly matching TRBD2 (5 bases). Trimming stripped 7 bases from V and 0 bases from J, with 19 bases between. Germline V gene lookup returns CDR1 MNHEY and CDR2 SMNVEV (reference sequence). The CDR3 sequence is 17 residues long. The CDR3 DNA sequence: TGTGCCAGCACCCCACTAGGTAGCGCTGTCTCCTACAATGAGCAGTTCTTC. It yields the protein CASTPLGSAVSYNEQFF.

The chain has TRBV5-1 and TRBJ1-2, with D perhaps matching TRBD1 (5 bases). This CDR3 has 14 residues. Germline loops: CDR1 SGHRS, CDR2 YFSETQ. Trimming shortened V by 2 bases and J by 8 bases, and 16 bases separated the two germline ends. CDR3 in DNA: TGCGCCAGCAGCTTACAACAGGTCTCGGGCGGCTACACCTTC. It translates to CASSLQQVSGGYTF.

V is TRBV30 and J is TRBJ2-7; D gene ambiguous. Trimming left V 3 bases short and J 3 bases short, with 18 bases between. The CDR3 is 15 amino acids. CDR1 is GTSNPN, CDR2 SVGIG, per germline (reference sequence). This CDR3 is CAWRETPGRGYEQYF. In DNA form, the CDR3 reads TGTGCCTGGAGGGAAACCCCCGGGCGCGGCTACGAGCAGTACTTC.

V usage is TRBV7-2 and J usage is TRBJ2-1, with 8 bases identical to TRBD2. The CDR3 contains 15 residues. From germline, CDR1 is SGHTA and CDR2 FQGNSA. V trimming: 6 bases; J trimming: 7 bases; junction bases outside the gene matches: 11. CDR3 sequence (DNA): TGTGCCAGCAGACGAAGCGGGAGAGGGTGGAATGAGCAGTTCTTC. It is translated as CASRRSGRGWNEQFF.

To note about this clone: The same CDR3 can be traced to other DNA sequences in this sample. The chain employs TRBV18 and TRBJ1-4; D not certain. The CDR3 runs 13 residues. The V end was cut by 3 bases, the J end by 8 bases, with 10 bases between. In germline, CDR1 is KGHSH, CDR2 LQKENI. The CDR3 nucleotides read TGTGCCAGCTCACCCCGGGAAGGGGAAAAACTGTTTTTT. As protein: CASSPREGEKLFF.

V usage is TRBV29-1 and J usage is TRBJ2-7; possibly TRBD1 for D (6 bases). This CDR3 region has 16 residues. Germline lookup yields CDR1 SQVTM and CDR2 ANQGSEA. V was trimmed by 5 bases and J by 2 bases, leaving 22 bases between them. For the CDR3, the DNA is TGCAGCGTTCAAGCACTAAAAAACAGGGCTACCTACGAGCAGTACTTC. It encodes CSVQALKNRATYEQYF.

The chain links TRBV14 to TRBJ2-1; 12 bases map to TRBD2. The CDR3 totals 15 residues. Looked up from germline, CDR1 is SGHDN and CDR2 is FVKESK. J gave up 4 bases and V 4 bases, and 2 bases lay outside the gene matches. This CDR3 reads CASSPLAGGYNEQFF. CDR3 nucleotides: TGTGCCAGCAGCCCCCTAGCGGGAGGGTACAATGAGCAGTTCTTC.

CDR3 protein: CASSPHRVRRAGYEQYF. The DNA for the CDR3 is TGTGCCAGCAGCCCGCACCGGGTTCGCAGGGCAGGCTACGAGCAGTACTTC. The gene calls are TRBV11-2 and TRBJ2-7, with D perhaps TRBD1 (5 bases). Germline V gives CDR1 SGHAT, CDR2 FQNNGV. Trimming shortened V by 5 bases and J by 3 bases, and 23 bases separated the two germline ends. The CDR3 runs to 17 residues.

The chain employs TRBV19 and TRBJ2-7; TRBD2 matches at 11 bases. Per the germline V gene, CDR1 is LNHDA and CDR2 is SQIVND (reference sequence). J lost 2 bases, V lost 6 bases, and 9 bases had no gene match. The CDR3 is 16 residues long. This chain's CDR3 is CASSTSGLAGPYEQYF. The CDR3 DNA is TGTGCCAGTAGCACCTCCGGACTAGCGGGCCCCTACGAGCAGTACTTC.

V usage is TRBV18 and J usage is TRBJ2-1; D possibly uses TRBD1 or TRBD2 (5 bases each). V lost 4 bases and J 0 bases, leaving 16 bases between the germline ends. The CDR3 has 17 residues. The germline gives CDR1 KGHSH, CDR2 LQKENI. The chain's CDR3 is CASSLKAPGPSYNEQFF. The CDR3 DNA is TGTGCCAGCTCACTAAAGGCGCCGGGACCCTCCTACAATGAGCAGTTCTTC.

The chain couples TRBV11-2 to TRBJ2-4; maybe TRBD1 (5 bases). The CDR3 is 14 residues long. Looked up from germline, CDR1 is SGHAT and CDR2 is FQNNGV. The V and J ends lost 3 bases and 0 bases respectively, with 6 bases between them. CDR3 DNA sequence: TGTGCCAGCAGCTTGACAGCAGCCAAAAACATTCAGTACTTC. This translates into CASSLTAAKNIQYF.

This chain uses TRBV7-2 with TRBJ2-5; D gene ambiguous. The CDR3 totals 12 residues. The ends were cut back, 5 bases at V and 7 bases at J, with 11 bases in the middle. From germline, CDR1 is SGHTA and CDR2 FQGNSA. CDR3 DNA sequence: TGTGCCAGCAGCCCTTATTTCGGGACCCAGTACTTC. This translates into CASSPYFGTQYF.

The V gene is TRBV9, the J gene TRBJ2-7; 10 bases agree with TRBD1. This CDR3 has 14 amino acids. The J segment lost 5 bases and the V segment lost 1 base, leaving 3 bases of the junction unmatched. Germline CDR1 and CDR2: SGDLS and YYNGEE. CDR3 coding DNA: TGTGCCAGCAGCGTAAGGGACAGGGGAAACGAGCAGTACTTC. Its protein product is CASSVRDRGNEQYF.

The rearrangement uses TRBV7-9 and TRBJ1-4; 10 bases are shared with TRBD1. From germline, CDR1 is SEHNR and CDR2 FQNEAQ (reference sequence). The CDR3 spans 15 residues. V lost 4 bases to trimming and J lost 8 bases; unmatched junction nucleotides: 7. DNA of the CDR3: TGTGCCAGCAGCTCAAGGGGGACAGGGGACGAAAAACTGTTTTTT. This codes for CASSSRGTGDEKLFF.

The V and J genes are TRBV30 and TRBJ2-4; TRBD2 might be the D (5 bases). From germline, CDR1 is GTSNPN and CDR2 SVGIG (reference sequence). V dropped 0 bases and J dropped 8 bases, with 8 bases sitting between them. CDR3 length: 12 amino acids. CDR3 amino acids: CAWSVRGYIQYF. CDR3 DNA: TGTGCCTGGAGTGTACGAGGGTACATTCAGTACTTC.

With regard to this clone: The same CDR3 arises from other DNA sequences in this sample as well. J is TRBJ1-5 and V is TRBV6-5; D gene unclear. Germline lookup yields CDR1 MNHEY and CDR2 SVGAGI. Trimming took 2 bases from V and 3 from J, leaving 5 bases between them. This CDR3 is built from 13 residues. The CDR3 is CASSYRANQPQHF. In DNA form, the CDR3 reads TGTGCCAGCAGTTACAGGGCCAATCAGCCCCAGCATTTT.

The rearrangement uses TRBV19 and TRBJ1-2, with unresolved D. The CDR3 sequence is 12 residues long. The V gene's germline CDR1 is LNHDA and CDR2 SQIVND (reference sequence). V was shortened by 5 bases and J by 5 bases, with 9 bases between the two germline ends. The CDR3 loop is CASSSESYGYTF. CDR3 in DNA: TGTGCCAGTAGTTCAGAATCTTATGGCTACACCTTC.

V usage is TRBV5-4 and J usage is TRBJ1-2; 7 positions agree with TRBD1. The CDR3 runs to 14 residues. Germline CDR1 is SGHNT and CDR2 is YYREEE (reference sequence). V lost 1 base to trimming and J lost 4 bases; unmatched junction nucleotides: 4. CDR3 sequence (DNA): TGTGCCAGCAGCTTGCTCGACAGGGTCTATGGCTACACCTTC. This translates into CASSLLDRVYGYTF.

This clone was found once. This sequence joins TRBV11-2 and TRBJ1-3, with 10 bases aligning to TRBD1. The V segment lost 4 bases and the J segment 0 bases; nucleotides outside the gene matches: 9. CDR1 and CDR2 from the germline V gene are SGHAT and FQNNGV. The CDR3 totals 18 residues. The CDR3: CASSYLPGQGYSGNTIYF. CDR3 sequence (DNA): TGTGCCAGCAGCTACTTACCGGGACAGGGGTACTCTGGAAACACCATATATTTT.

CDR3 loop: CASSIRQGNTGELFF. In DNA form, the CDR3 reads TGTGCCAGCAGCATCCGACAGGGGAACACCGGGGAGCTGTTTTTT. V usage is TRBV7-3 and J usage is TRBJ2-2; 7 bases map to TRBD1. The germline V gene encodes CDR1 SGHTA and CDR2 FQGTGA. After removal of 5 bases from V and 1 base from J, the junction contained 4 bases not matched to a gene. This CDR3 has 15 amino acids.

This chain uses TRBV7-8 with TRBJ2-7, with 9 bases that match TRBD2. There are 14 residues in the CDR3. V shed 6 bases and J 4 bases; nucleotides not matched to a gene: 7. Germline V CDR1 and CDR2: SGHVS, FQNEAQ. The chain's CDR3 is CASSRSGSLYEQYF. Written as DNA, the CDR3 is TGTGCCAGCAGTCGTAGCGGGAGCTTATACGAGCAGTACTTC.

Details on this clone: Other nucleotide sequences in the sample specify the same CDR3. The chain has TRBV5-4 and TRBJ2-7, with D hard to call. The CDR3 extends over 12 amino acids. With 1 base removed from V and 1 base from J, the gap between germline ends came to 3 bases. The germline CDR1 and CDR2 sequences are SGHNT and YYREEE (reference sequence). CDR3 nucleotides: TGTGCCAGCAGCTTGCAGTCCTACGAGCAGTACTTC. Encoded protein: CASSLQSYEQYF.

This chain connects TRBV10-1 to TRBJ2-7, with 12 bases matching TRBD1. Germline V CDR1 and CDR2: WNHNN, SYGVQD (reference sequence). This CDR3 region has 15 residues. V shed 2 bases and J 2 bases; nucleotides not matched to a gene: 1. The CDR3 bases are TGCGCCAGCAGTGAGGGGACAGGGGGCGCCTACGAGCAGTACTTC. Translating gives CASSEGTGGAYEQYF.

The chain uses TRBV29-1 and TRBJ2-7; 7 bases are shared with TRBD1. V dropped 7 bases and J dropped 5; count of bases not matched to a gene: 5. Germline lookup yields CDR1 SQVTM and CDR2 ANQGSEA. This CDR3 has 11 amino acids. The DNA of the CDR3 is TGCAGCGCACAGGGGATACACGAGCAGTACTTC. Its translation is CSAQGIHEQYF.

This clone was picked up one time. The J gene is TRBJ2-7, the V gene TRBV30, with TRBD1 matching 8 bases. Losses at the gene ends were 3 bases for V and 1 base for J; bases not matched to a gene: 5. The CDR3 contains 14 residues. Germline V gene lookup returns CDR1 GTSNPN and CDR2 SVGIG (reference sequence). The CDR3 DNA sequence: TGTGCCTGGAGGACAACAGGGGGTTCCTACGAGCAGTACTTC. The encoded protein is CAWRTTGGSYEQYF.

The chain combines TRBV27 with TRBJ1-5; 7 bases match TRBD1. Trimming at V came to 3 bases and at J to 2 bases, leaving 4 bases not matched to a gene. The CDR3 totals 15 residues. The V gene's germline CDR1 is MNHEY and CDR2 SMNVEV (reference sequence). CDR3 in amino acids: CASSFDRDGNQPQHF. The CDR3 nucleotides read TGTGCCAGCAGTTTCGACAGGGATGGCAATCAGCCCCAGCATTTT.